Given below is one T cell receptor beta chain in context. The antigen remains undetermined. The sample originates from a study of shared clonotypes between healthy human individuals. At the level of the study: Three plates were used per donor for CD4 naive, three for CD4 memory, two for CD8 naive and one for CD8 memory.

The data were produced by immunoSEQ multiplex PCR, yet TCRdb's version contains in-frame clones alone and is incomplete. The sample has about 2.4 million clones; over 85% are singletons. Study-level points and caveats: Some clonotypes were shared by all four sorted-subset donors, while others were not shared. The non-shared ones had lower generation probabilities than the shared ones.

There are 14 residues in the CDR3. Germline CDR1 is MNHNY and CDR2 is SVGAGI (reference sequence). V was trimmed by 6 bases and J by 8 bases, leaving 16 bases between them. This clonotype was obtained from a young man in good health. Some clones in this sample may be carry-over from other donors' samples. The chain uses TRBV6-6 and TRBJ1-4; D possibly corresponds to TRBD1 (6 bases). The sample consisted of naive CD4+ T cells from PBMCs. The subset: CD45RA+ positively selected. For the CDR3, the DNA is TGTGCCAGCAGCTCCCCAGGGGAAGGGGAAAAACTGTTTTTT. Its translation is CASSSPGEGEKLFF.